Included here is one T cell receptor (beta chain) sequence, with context. Its target is not known. The data derive from a study of T cells in tuberculosis. In the study overall: In South Africa, adults with active tuberculosis were compared with IGRA-negative and latently infected IGRA-positive adolescents.

As to time point: new active TB diagnosis, blood taken before or within 7 days of starting treatment. The germline CDR1 and CDR2 sequences are SGHRS and YFSETQ. CDR3 length: 17 amino acids. The V segment lost 0 bases and the J segment 2 bases; nucleotides outside the gene matches: 9. Profiled with immunoSEQ multiplex PCR; TCRdb holds only in-frame clones, not every one. The table includes 35,000 to 45,000 clones, around 94% detected once. Study-wide findings and caveats: Samples were chosen by availability of cryopreserved specimens.

The clonotype comes from an adult with tuberculosis. This chain uses TRBV5-1 with TRBJ2-3; 7 positions agree with TRBD2. The sequencing used PBMCs, collected at tuberculosis diagnosis. CDR3 residues: CASSLVTGGDSTDTQYF. For the CDR3, the DNA is TGCGCCAGCAGCTTGGTTACGGGGGGAGATTCCACAGATACGCAGTATTTT. Looking up the rest from reference TRBV5-1 and TRBJ2-3 gives the full variable domain: KAGVTQTPRYLIKTRGQQVTLSCSPISGHRSVSWYQQTPGQGLQFLFEYFSETQRNKGNFPGRFSGRQFSNSRSEMNVSTLELGDSALYLCASSLVTGGDSTDTQYFGPGTRLTVL.